The source of this TCR beta chain is a study of post-analysis software for immune sequencing data. Unique-molecular-identifier-tagged TCR beta cDNA libraries were used. From the PCR reads, TCRdb called clonotypes with MiXCR, one entry per CDR3 protein. The data hold around 400,000 distinct CDR3 sequences, with roughly 38% observed a single time. This clonotype was counted once. This TCR derives from a girl aged 2 to 9 with multiple sclerosis. Sequencing was carried out using blood.

The CDR3 sequence: CSAEKTSGGSGDTQYF. CDR3 nucleotide sequence: TGCAGTGCGGAAAAGACTAGCGGGGGTAGTGGAGATACGCAGTATTTT. The V gene is TRBV20-1, the J gene TRBJ2-3, with 12 nucleotides matching TRBD2. The CDR3 contains 16 residues. The germline CDR1 and CDR2 sequences are DFQATT and SNEGSKA (reference sequence). The V and J ends lost 6 bases and 5 bases, in that order; junction bases with no gene match: 12.